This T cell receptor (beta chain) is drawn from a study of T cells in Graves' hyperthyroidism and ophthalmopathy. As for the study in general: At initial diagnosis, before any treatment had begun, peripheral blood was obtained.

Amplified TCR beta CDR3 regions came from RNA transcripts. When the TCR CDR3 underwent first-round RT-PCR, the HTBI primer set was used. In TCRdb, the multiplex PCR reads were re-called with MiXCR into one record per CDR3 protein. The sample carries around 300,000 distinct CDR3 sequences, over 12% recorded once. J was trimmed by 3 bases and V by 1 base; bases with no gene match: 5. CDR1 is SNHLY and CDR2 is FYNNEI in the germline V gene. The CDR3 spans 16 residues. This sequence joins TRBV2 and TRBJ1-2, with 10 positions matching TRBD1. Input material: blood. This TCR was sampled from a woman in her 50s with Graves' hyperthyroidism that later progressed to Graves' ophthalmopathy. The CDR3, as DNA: TGTGCCAGCAGTGAAGTTTGGACAGGGGGGGACTATGGCTACACCTTC. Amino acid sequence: CASSEVWTGGDYGYTF.